The 15 T cell receptor beta chains given below trace back to one sample, sequenced in a study of blood T cell repertoires in COVID-19. Some clones are missing from TCRdb's copy, which holds only in-frame ones; the method was immunoSEQ multiplex PCR. The data show around 290,000 clones, about nine tenths seen once. The material sequenced was PBMCs or T cells enriched from blood (not recorded which). The receptors stem from a woman aged 40 to 50 who had recovered from COVID-19.

The gene calls are TRBV18 and TRBJ2-7; 7 nucleotides line up with TRBD1. From germline, CDR1 is KGHSH and CDR2 LQKENI. This CDR3 has 13 residues. The J segment lost 2 bases and the V segment lost 6 bases, leaving 4 bases of the junction unmatched. The CDR3, as DNA: TGTGCCAGCTCGGGGGACAGCCCCTACGAGCAGTACTTC. It is translated as CASSGDSPYEQYF.

The gene calls are TRBV24-1 and TRBJ2-1, with TRBD1 identical over 7 bases. In germline, CDR1 is KGHDR, CDR2 SFDVKD. V lost 3 bases and J lost 5; bases outside the gene matches: 6. The CDR3 extends over 15 amino acids. As DNA, the CDR3 is TGTGCCACCAGTGATGGAAAGGGGGCTCACAATGAGCAGTTCTTC. Translating it yields CATSDGKGAHNEQFF.

J is TRBJ2-7 and V is TRBV5-1; possible D gene TRBD1, 5 bases. Trimming removed 7 bases at V and 5 bases at J, with 19 bases between. The germline V gene has CDR1 SGHRS and CDR2 YFSETQ. This CDR3 comprises 14 residues. CDR3 residues: CASRQTVSVNEQYF. The CDR3 DNA follows: TGCGCCAGCCGACAGACCGTATCGGTTAACGAGCAGTACTTC. The variable domain in full, completed from reference TRBV5-1 and TRBJ2-7, reads KAGVTQTPRYLIKTRGQQVTLSCSPISGHRSVSWYQQTPGQGLQFLFEYFSETQRNKGNFPGRFSGRQFSNSRSEMNVSTLELGDSALYLCASRQTVSVNEQYFGPGTRLTVT.

CDR3 sequence: CASSSGQGVTKSYEQYF. The CDR3, as DNA: TGTGCCAGCAGCTCGGGACAGGGGGTAACGAAATCCTACGAGCAGTACTTC. This rearrangement joins TRBV5-4 to TRBJ2-7; 11 bases fit TRBD1. The CDR3 is 17 amino acids. CDR1 is SGHNT, CDR2 YYREEE, per germline (reference sequence). V gave up 3 bases and J gave up 1 base; unmatched junction bases: 9.

This clone was seen once. The chain couples TRBV23-1 to TRBJ1-1, with D possibly TRBD1 on 6 matching bases. TRBV23-1 falls under the ORF class, with uncertain function. There are 15 residues in the CDR3. Trimming took off 3 bases at V and 6 bases at J, with 17 bases between the two ends. The CDR3 DNA sequence: TGCGCCAGCAGTCAGAACCGCAGGGGCAGCGCTGAAGCTTTCTTT. Its protein is CASSQNRRGSAEAFF.

The chain combines TRBV9 with TRBJ2-7; 7 bases map to TRBD2. V shed 4 bases and J 6 bases; nucleotides not matched to a gene: 13. The length of the CDR3 is 15 residues. CDR1 is SGDLS and CDR2 is YYNGEE in the germline V gene. The CDR3 protein is CASSTYPGREGEQYF. For the CDR3, the DNA is TGTGCCAGCAGCACTTATCCGGGCAGGGAGGGCGAGCAGTACTTC. Supplemented by reference TRBV9 and TRBJ2-7, the full variable domain reads DSGVTQTPKHLITATGQRVTLRCSPRSGDLSVYWYQQSLDQGLQFLIQYYNGEERAKGNILERFSAQQFPDLHSELNLSSLELGDSALYFCASSTYPGREGEQYFGPGTRLTVT.

The CDR3 loop is CASSEGGQIYNEQFF. Written as DNA, the CDR3 is TGTGCCAGCAGTGAAGGGGGACAGATATACAATGAGCAGTTCTTC. V and J are TRBV6-1 and TRBJ2-1; TRBD1 matches at 7 bases. Germline trimming cut 1 base from V and 4 bases from J; bases unmatched to any gene: 4. The germline V gene has CDR1 MNHNS and CDR2 SASEGT. The length of the CDR3 is 15 residues.

The rearrangement links TRBV5-1 to TRBJ2-1; 11 nucleotides agree with TRBD1. Trimming took 4 bases from V and 5 from J; bases not matched to a gene: 8. CDR1 is SGHRS and CDR2 is YFSETQ in the germline V gene. This CDR3 is built from 16 residues. CDR3 protein: CASSPLDRGQNNEQFF. The CDR3 region has the DNA TGCGCCAGCAGCCCACTGGACAGGGGGCAGAACAATGAGCAGTTCTTC.

This clone showed up just a few times. This rearrangement joins TRBV7-3 to TRBJ2-1; D not resolved. V gave up 0 bases and J gave up 5 bases, with 17 bases separating them. Per germline, CDR1 SGHTA and CDR2 FQGTGA. The CDR3 contains 17 residues. The CDR3 spells CASSLTHSPRQHNEQFF. CDR3 in DNA: TGTGCCAGCAGCTTAACGCACAGTCCTCGACAACACAATGAGCAGTTCTTC.

V is TRBV10-3 and J is TRBJ1-3, with 7 bases that match TRBD1. V shed 2 bases, J shed 0 bases, and the junction held 4 bases outside the gene matches. The CDR3 is 16 residues long. The V gene's germline CDR1 is ENHRY and CDR2 SYGVKD. The CDR3 protein is CAISEGQVPSGNTIYF. The CDR3 DNA reads as TGTGCCATCAGTGAGGGACAGGTCCCCTCTGGAAACACCATATATTTT.

The chain carries TRBV28 and TRBJ2-3; 9 bases line up with TRBD2. Losses at the gene ends were 4 bases for V and 0 bases for J; bases not matched to a gene: 8. CDR1 is MDHEN and CDR2 is SYDVKM in the germline V gene. The CDR3 covers 17 residues. In DNA form, the CDR3 reads TGTGCCAGCAGTTCGGGGGGTAGCGGGAGCAGCACAGATACGCAGTATTTT. This translates into CASSSGGSGSSTDTQYF.

The rearrangement links TRBV7-2 to TRBJ2-7; 8 nucleotides match TRBD2. Germline V lookup: CDR1 SGHTA, CDR2 FQGNSA. Unmatched junction bases numbered 9, after V lost 0 bases and J lost 2 bases. This CDR3 spans 17 amino acids. The CDR3 DNA reads TGTGCCAGCAGCTTAGCGCGAGGTAGCGGGAAACCCTACGAGCAGTACTTC. Translated, it gives CASSLARGSGKPYEQYF.

This rearrangement joins TRBV6-5 to TRBJ2-7, with no clear D. The CDR3 length is 13 residues. From germline, CDR1 is MNHEY and CDR2 SVGAGI. V lost 1 base, J lost 2 bases, and 6 bases lay in between. Here the CDR3 DNA reads TGTGCCAGCAGTTACTTGAGCCCCTACGAGCAGTACTTC. Its translation is CASSYLSPYEQYF.

This clone was seen a single time. The chain has TRBV19 and TRBJ1-5; maybe TRBD1 (5 bases). The CDR3 is 15 residues long. The V end lost 7 bases, the J end lost 0 bases, and 13 bases lay between the germline ends. Germline loops: CDR1 LNHDA, CDR2 SQIVND (reference sequence). Here the CDR3 reads CASTLRGLSNQPQHF. The CDR3 nucleotides read TGTGCCAGTACTTTAAGGGGCCTTAGCAATCAGCCCCAGCATTTT.

Turning to this clone: The junction does not match germline at one end; this may be a read error. CDR3 nucleotides: TGTGCCAGCAGCCACGGCGGGGGGAGAATCTTT. This translates into CASSHGGGRIF. The genes are TRBV7-9 and TRBJ1-1, with D perhaps TRBD1 (5 bases). Germline V gene data show CDR1 as SEHNR and CDR2 as FQNEAQ (reference sequence). This CDR3 spans 11 amino acids.